A single sample is the source of the 28 T cell receptor beta chains below, sequenced in a study of blood T cell repertoires in COVID-19. Clones were sequenced by immunoSEQ multiplex PCR, and TCRdb holds only the in-frame ones, with some missing. The sample carries 190,000 or so clones, around 87% recorded once. The specimen sequenced was peripheral blood. Receptors originate from a middle-aged man with active or convalescent COVID-19.

This clone was counted a single time. The J gene is TRBJ1-1, the V gene TRBV12-3 or TRBV12-4; D call uncertain. V was cut by 7 bases and J by 2 bases, with 11 bases left in between. The CDR3 spans 13 residues. In DNA, the CDR3 is TGTGCCAGCACCGCTCGAGAAAACACTGAAGCTTTCTTT. Protein product: CASTARENTEAFF.

The sample holds one count of this clone. The CDR3 is CASSSGVGAFF. The CDR3 DNA is TGTGCCAGCAGTTCAGGGGTGGGTGCTTTCTTT. The chain carries TRBV11-2 and TRBJ1-1; perhaps TRBD1 as D (6 bases). This CDR3 is 11 amino acids long. Germline V gives CDR1 SGHAT, CDR2 FQNNGV. Trimming took off 6 bases at V and 11 bases at J, with 13 bases between the two ends.

V gene TRBV6-6 combines with J gene TRBJ1-5; D gene uncertain. V lost 4 bases to trimming and J lost 7 bases, with 8 bases between them. The CDR3 sequence is 12 residues long. Germline CDR1 and CDR2: MNHNY and SVGAGI (reference sequence). The CDR3 spells CASSSYTQPQHF. DNA of the CDR3: TGTGCCAGCAGTTCTTACACGCAGCCCCAGCATTTT.

The gene calls are TRBV28 and TRBJ1-3; D gene unclear. This CDR3 is 12 amino acids long. Trimming shortened V by 3 bases and J by 8 bases, and 8 bases separated the two germline ends. CDR1 and CDR2 (germline): MDHEN, SYDVKM. In DNA, the CDR3 is TGTGCCAGCAGTTTTAAGAGGGACACCATATATTTT. Protein product: CASSFKRDTIYF.

V usage is TRBV12-5 and J usage is TRBJ1-5; D gene unclear. Germline loops: CDR1 LGHNT, CDR2 FRNRAP. There are 15 residues in the CDR3. V gave up 4 bases and J gave up 3 bases, with 13 bases separating them. The CDR3 sequence is CASGSVEISNQPQHF. The CDR3 DNA sequence: TGTGCTAGTGGTTCGGTGGAGATATCCAATCAGCCCCAGCATTTT.

The V and J genes are TRBV3-1 (or the pseudogene TRBV3-2) and TRBJ2-2; possible D gene TRBD2, 6 bases. V shed 4 bases and J shed 2 bases, with 14 bases lying between them. The CDR3 covers 16 residues. Per germline, CDR1 LGHDT and CDR2 YNNKEL (reference sequence). For the CDR3, the DNA is TGTGCCAGCAGCCCAAGGACTACCCTCAACACCGGGGAGCTGTTTTTT. Amino acids: CASSPRTTLNTGELFF.

CDR3 coding DNA: TGTGCCAGCAGACTGACAGGGTCCGATACGCAGTATTTT. Encoded protein: CASRLTGSDTQYF. The rearrangement uses TRBV6-5 and TRBJ2-3, with 7 nucleotides matching TRBD1. There are 13 residues in the CDR3. Germline V gene lookup returns CDR1 MNHEY and CDR2 SVGAGI. J was trimmed by 6 bases and V by 6 bases; bases with no gene match: 6.

The CDR3 here is CATSDVTGAGETQYF. CDR3 bases: TGTGCCACCAGTGATGTGACAGGGGCAGGGGAGACCCAGTACTTC. This chain joins TRBV24-1 and TRBJ2-5; 8 bases align to TRBD1. The V segment lost 3 bases and the J segment 5 bases; nucleotides outside the gene matches: 7. The length of the CDR3 is 15 residues. Germline-derived CDR1 and CDR2 are KGHDR and SFDVKD.

CDR3 region: CAINGGSYEQYF. The DNA of the CDR3 is TGTGCCATCAACGGGGGCTCCTACGAGCAGTACTTC. The genes are TRBV5-4 and TRBJ2-7, with a weak D call TRBD2 (6 bases). Germline CDR1 SGHNT, CDR2 YYREEE (reference sequence). This CDR3 comprises 12 residues. V lost 9 bases to trimming and J lost 0 bases, with 10 bases between them.

The rearrangement uses TRBV5-1 and TRBJ1-2; the D is unclear. Trimming took off 7 bases at V and 4 bases at J, with 11 bases between the two ends. Germline V CDR1 and CDR2: SGHRS, YFSETQ. The CDR3 loop spans 12 amino acids. In DNA, the CDR3 is TGCGCCAGCGGAACAGACATCTATGGCTACACCTTC. Translation gives CASGTDIYGYTF.

The chain carries TRBV5-5 and TRBJ1-1; D might be TRBD1 (5 bases). The V end lost 4 bases, the J end lost 1 base, and 11 bases lay between the germline ends. From germline, CDR1 is SGHKS and CDR2 YYEKEE (reference sequence). The CDR3 contains 14 residues. CDR3 residues: CASSLRDWNTEAFF. CDR3 coding DNA: TGTGCCAGCAGCCTCCGGGACTGGAACACTGAAGCTTTCTTT.

The sample holds one count of this clone. The rearrangement uses TRBV9 and TRBJ1-2, with D tentatively TRBD1 (6 bases). Germline V gene lookup returns CDR1 SGDLS and CDR2 YYNGEE. CDR3 length: 13 residues. Trimming pared 0 bases from V and 4 bases from J, leaving 7 bases between. CDR3 sequence reads: CASSVEDSYGYTF. The CDR3 bases are TGTGCCAGCAGCGTAGAGGACAGCTATGGCTACACCTTC.

The chain uses TRBV3-1 (or the pseudogene TRBV3-2) and TRBJ2-5; 10 nucleotides align to TRBD1. Germline-derived CDR1 and CDR2 are LGHDT and YNNKEL (reference sequence). The length of the CDR3 is 15 residues. The V gene end was trimmed by 4 bases and the J gene end by 5 bases; junction bases not matched to a gene: 7. CDR3 nucleotides: TGTGCCAGCAGCCGCGCCGGGACAGGGGTCGAGACCCAGTACTTC. Its translation: CASSRAGTGVETQYF.

V gene TRBV20-1 combines with J gene TRBJ2-7, with D possibly TRBD1 on 5 matching bases. CDR3 length: 14 amino acids. The V end was cut by 3 bases, the J end by 5 bases, with 17 bases between. CDR1 is DFQATT and CDR2 is SNEGSKA in the germline V gene (reference sequence). CDR3 loop: CSASISGPRDEQYF. In DNA, the CDR3 is TGCAGTGCTAGTATCTCAGGGCCAAGAGACGAGCAGTACTTC.

This clone has a single count. This sequence joins TRBV7-2 and TRBJ1-2; D not resolved. The V gene lost 1 base and the J gene lost 0 bases, with 9 bases spanning the gap. This CDR3 has 15 residues. Per the germline V gene, CDR1 is SGHTA and CDR2 is FQGNSA. The CDR3: CASSLELISNYGYTF. CDR3 sequence (DNA): TGTGCCAGCAGCTTAGAACTGATTTCTAACTATGGCTACACCTTC.

This chain uses TRBV11-2 with TRBJ1-6; possible D gene TRBD1, 5 bases. The CDR3 loop spans 19 amino acids. V was cut by 2 bases and J by 2 bases, with 19 bases left in between. Germline V gene lookup returns CDR1 SGHAT and CDR2 FQNNGV. The CDR3 protein is CASSLFEVRGRPYNSPLHF. The CDR3 DNA sequence: TGTGCCAGCAGCTTATTTGAGGTTCGGGGGAGGCCCTATAATTCACCCCTCCACTTT.

The rearrangement links TRBV7-2 to TRBJ2-2; TRBD1 matches at 8 bases. Per germline, CDR1 SGHTA and CDR2 FQGNSA. With V trimmed by 5 bases and J by 3 bases, 8 bases remained unmatched. The CDR3 covers 16 residues. The CDR3 DNA sequence: TGTGCCAGCAGCCCACCAAACAGGGGGTACACCGGGGAGCTGTTTTTT. Amino acids: CASSPPNRGYTGELFF.

CDR3 bases: TGTGCCAGCAGTTCGCGGCCTGGGCAAGAGACCCAGTACTTC. This codes for CASSSRPGQETQYF. The chain links TRBV6-5 to TRBJ2-5; D is unclear. Germline V CDR1 and CDR2: MNHEY, SVGAGI. This CDR3 comprises 14 residues. The germline V and J ends were trimmed by 4 bases and 2 bases, with 11 bases remaining between them.

This sequence joins TRBV7-6 and TRBJ2-3; D possibly corresponds to TRBD2 (5 bases). Germline lookup yields CDR1 SGHVS and CDR2 FNYEAQ. V shed 1 base and J shed 2 bases, with 10 bases lying between them. The CDR3 covers 15 residues. CDR3 amino acids: CASSLGAGVTDTQYF. In nucleotides, the CDR3 is TGTGCCAGCAGCTTAGGGGCCGGGGTCACAGATACGCAGTATTTT.

This chain joins TRBV28 and TRBJ1-6; D might be TRBD1 (5 bases). Germline values: CDR1 MDHEN, CDR2 SYDVKM. This CDR3 is built from 14 residues. The V end lost 2 bases, the J end lost 6 bases, and 8 bases lay between the germline ends. The CDR3 region is CASSLDSRNSPLHF. Here the CDR3 DNA reads TGTGCCAGCAGTTTAGACAGTCGTAATTCACCCCTCCACTTT.

This clone has more than one count but fewer than ten. CDR3 coding DNA: TGTGCCAGCAGTCCCCTGATCGGAGCGGATAATTCACCCCTCCACTTT. Translation gives CASSPLIGADNSPLHF. The rearrangement joins TRBV25-1 to TRBJ1-6; D not resolved. V was pared by 5 bases and J by 5 bases, with 16 bases between. The CDR3 is made up of 16 amino acids. The germline CDR1 and CDR2 sequences are MGHDK and SYGVNS. Full variable domain (rest looked up from reference TRBV25-1 and TRBJ1-6): EADIYQTPRYLVIGTGKKITLECSQTMGHDKMYWYQQDPGMELHLIHYSYGVNSTEKGDLSSESTVSRIRTEHFPLTLESARPSHTSQYLCASSPLIGADNSPLHFGNGTRLTVT.

The gene calls are TRBV3-1 (or the pseudogene TRBV3-2) and TRBJ2-1; 10 bases agree with TRBD2. Germline V gene lookup returns CDR1 LGHDT and CDR2 YNNKEL (reference sequence). Germline trimming cut 4 bases from V and 4 bases from J; bases unmatched to any gene: 7. The CDR3 loop spans 16 amino acids. In nucleotides, the CDR3 is TGTGCCAGCAGCCCCGATAGCGGGGGGCGATACAATGAGCAGTTCTTC. Amino acids: CASSPDSGGRYNEQFF.

The V gene is TRBV7-9, the J gene TRBJ1-3; possibly TRBD1 for D (5 bases). CDR1 and CDR2 (germline): SEHNR, FQNEAQ (reference sequence). The CDR3 spans 19 residues. V was shortened by 2 bases and J by 0 bases, with 20 bases between the two germline ends. This CDR3 is CASSLRQEQDRRSGNTIYF. In DNA, the CDR3 is TGTGCCAGCAGCTTACGCCAGGAACAGGACCGACGCTCTGGAAACACCATATATTTT.

This rearrangement joins TRBV20-1 to TRBJ2-5; perhaps TRBD2 as D (5 bases). Trimming stripped 0 bases from V and 9 bases from J, with 5 bases between. CDR3 length: 10 amino acids. Germline V gene lookup returns CDR1 DFQATT and CDR2 SNEGSKA (reference sequence). The CDR3 protein is CSAREAAQYF. DNA for the CDR3: TGCAGTGCTAGAGAAGCGGCCCAGTACTTC.

This clone was recorded once. The chain is built from TRBV7-3 and TRBJ2-2, with D perhaps TRBD1 (6 bases). The CDR3 runs 16 residues. V was cut by 3 bases and J by 2 bases, with 13 bases left in between. The V gene's germline CDR1 is SGHTA and CDR2 FQGTGA. CDR3 sequence: CASSLVRTANTGELFF. Written as DNA, the CDR3 is TGTGCCAGCAGCTTGGTCCGGACAGCAAACACCGGGGAGCTGTTTTTT.

The chain employs TRBV24-1 and TRBJ2-5; a possible D gene is TRBD2 (5 bases). Germline CDR1 KGHDR, CDR2 SFDVKD. This CDR3 is built from 13 residues. The V end lost 5 bases, the J end lost 1 base, and 7 bases lay between the germline ends. The CDR3: CATSGAGQETQYF. The CDR3 region has the DNA TGTGCCACCAGTGGGGCGGGCCAAGAGACCCAGTACTTC.

V and J are TRBV4-2 and TRBJ1-5, with a weak D call TRBD1 (6 bases). Trimming removed 0 bases at V and 4 bases at J, with 10 bases between. The CDR3 loop spans 15 amino acids. Germline lookup yields CDR1 LGHNA and CDR2 YNFKEQ. CDR3 in DNA: TGTGCCAGCAGCCAAGAGCGGGGGCTGAATCAGCCCCAGCATTTT. Its protein product is CASSQERGLNQPQHF.

This chain links TRBV29-1 with TRBJ2-2; 8 nucleotides align to TRBD1. V shed 7 bases and J 1 base; nucleotides not matched to a gene: 5. This CDR3 comprises 14 residues. Germline values: CDR1 SQVTM, CDR2 ANQGSEA. CDR3 amino acids: CSAGQGRNTGELFF. CDR3 DNA sequence: TGCAGCGCTGGACAGGGACGGAACACCGGGGAGCTGTTTTTT.